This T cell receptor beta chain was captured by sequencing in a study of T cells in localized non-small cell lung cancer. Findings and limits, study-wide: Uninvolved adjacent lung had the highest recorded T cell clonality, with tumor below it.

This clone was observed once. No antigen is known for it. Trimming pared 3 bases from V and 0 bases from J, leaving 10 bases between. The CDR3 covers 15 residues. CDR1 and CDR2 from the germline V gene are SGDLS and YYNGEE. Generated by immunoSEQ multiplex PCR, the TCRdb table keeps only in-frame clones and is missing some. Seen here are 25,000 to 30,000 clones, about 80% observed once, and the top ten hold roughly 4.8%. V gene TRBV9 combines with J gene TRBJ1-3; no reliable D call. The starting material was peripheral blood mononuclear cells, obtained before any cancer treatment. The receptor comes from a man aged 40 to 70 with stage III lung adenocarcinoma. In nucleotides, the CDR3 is TGTGCCAGCAGCGCGGGGTTCTTCTCTGGAAACACCATATATTTT. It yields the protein CASSAGFFSGNTIYF.